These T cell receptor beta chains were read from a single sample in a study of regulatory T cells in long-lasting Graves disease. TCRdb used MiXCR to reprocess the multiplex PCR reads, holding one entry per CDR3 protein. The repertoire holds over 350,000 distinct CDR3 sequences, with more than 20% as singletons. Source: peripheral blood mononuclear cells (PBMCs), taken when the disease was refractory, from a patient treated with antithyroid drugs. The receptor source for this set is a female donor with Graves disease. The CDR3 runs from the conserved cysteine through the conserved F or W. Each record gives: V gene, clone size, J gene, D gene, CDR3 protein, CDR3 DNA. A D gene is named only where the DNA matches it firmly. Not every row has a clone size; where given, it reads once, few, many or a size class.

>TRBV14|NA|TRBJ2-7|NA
CASSQGQGYPYEQYF
TGTGCCAGCAGCCAGGGGCAGGGTTACCCCTACGAGCAGTACTTC
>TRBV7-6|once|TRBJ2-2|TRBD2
CASRLTSEHTGELFF
TGTGCCAGCAGGTTGACTAGCGAGCACACCGGGGAGCTGTTTTTT
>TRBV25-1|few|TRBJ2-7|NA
CASSARGTGEQYF
TGTGCCAGCAGTGCAAGAGGAACGGGCGAGCAGTACTTC
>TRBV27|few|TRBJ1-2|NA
CASSLSGQSGGYTF
TGTGCCAGCAGTTTATCGGGACAAAGTGGTGGCTACACCTTC
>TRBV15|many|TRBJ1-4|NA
CATSRAAGATNEKLFF
TGTGCCACCAGCAGAGCGGCGGGAGCAACTAATGAAAAACTGTTTTTT
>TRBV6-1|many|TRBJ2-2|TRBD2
CGASGSDTGELFF
TGTGGGGCTAGCGGGAGTGACACCGGGGAGCTGTTTTTT
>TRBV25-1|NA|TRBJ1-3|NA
CASSDRVGFSGNTIYF
TGTGCCAGCAGTGATCGTGTCGGGTTCTCTGGAAACACCATATATTTT
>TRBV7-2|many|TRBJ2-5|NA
CASSLERLGGETQYF
TGTGCCAGCAGCTTAGAGCGGCTAGGAGGGGAGACCCAGTACTTC
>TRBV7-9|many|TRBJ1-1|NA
CASSLEVPRRDTEAFF
TGTGCCAGCAGCTTAGAGGTCCCAAGGAGGGACACTGAAGCTTTCTTT
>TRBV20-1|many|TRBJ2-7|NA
CSARDGGGQSYEQYF
TGCAGTGCTAGAGATGGGGGTGGGCAATCCTACGAGCAGTACTTC
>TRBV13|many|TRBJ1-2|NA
CASSSDSSYGYTF
TGTGCCAGCAGCAGTGACAGTTCCTATGGCTACACCTTC
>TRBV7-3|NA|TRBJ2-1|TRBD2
CASSPSGIPYNEQFF
TGTGCCAGCAGTCCTAGCGGGATTCCTTACAATGAGCAGTTCTTC
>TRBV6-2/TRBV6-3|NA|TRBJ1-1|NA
CASSYQGANTEAFF
TGTGCCAGCAGTTACCAGGGCGCGAACACTGAAGCTTTCTTT
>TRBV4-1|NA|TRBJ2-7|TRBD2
CASSQHMLGGRPDGYEQYF
TGCGCCAGCAGCCAGCACATGCTTGGCGGGAGGCCGGACGGGTACGAGCAGTACTTC
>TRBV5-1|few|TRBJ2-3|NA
CASSPASVGPDTQYF
TGCGCCAGCAGCCCCGCTAGCGTAGGGCCAGATACGCAGTATTTT
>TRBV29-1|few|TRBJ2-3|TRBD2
CSVERIGAGGPSTQYF
TGCAGCGTTGAACGGATTGGAGCGGGAGGGCCGAGTACGCAGTATTTT
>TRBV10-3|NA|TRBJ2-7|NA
CAIIPRDYEQYF
TGTGCCATCATCCCCAGGGACTACGAGCAGTACTTC
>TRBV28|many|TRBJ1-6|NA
CASSSEGSFAWKSPLHF
TGTGCCAGCTCCTCGGAGGGAAGTTTCGCCTGGAAGTCACCCCTCCACTTT
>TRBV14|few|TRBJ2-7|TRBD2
CASSHTPGTSGLYAYEQYF
TGTGCCAGCAGCCACACTCCCGGGACTAGCGGGTTGTACGCCTACGAGCAGTACTTC
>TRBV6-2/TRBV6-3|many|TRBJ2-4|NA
CASSYAAVSYF
TGTGCCAGCAGTTACGCGGCAGTCTCTTACTTC
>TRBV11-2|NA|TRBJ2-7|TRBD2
CASSSFGTSGVEQYF
TGTGCCAGCAGCTCATTTGGGACTAGCGGGGTCGAGCAGTACTTC
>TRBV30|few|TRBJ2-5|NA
CAWRADLTSTQYF
TGTGCCTGGAGGGCGGACCTAACGTCGACCCAGTACTTC